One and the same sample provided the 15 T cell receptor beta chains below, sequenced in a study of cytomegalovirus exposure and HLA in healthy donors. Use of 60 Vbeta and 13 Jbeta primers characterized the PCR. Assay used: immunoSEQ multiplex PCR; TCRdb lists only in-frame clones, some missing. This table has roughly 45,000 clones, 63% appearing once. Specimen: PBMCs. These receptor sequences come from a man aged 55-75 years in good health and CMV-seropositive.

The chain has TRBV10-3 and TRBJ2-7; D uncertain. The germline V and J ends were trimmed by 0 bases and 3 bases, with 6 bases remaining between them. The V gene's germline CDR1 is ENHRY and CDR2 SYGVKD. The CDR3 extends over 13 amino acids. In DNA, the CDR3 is TGTGCCATCAGTGAGTCGACGGGCTACGAGCAGTACTTC. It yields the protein CAISESTGYEQYF.

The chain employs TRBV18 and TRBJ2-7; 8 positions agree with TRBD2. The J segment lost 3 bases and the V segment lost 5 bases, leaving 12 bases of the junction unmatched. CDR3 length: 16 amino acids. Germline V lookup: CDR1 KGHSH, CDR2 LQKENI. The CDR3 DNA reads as TGTGCCAGCTCATACGGCAGACGGGAGGGGAACTACGAGCAGTACTTC. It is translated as CASSYGRREGNYEQYF.

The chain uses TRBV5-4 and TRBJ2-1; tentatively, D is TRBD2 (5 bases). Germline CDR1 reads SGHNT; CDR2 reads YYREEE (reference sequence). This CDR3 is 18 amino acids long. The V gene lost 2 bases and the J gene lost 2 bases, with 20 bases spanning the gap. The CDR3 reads CASSFWPSLAAAYNEQFF. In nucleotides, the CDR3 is TGTGCCAGCAGCTTCTGGCCCAGTCTAGCCGCCGCCTACAATGAGCAGTTCTTC.

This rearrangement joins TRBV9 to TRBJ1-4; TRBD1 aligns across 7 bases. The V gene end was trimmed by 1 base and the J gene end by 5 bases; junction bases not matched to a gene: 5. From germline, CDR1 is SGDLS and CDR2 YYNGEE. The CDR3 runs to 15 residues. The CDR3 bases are TGTGCCAGCAGCGTACGAACAGGGGAGAATGAAAAACTGTTTTTT. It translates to CASSVRTGENEKLFF. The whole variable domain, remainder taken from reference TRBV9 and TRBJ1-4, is DSGVTQTPKHLITATGQRVTLRCSPRSGDLSVYWYQQSLDQGLQFLIQYYNGEERAKGNILERFSAQQFPDLHSELNLSSLELGDSALYFCASSVRTGENEKLFFGSGTQLSVL.

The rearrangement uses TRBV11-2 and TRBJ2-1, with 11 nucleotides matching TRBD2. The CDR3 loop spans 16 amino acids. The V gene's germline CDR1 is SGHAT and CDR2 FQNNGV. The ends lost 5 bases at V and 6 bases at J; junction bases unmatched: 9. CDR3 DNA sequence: TGTGCCAGCAGCAAAACCGGGACTAGCGGTCTCAATGAGCAGTTCTTC. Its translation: CASSKTGTSGLNEQFF.

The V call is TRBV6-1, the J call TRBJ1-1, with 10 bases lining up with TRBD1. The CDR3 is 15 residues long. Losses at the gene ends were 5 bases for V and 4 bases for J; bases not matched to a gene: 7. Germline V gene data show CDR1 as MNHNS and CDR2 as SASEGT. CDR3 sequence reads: CASSPWTGGGTEAFF. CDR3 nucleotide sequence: TGTGCCAGCAGTCCATGGACAGGGGGAGGCACTGAAGCTTTCTTT.

Here the CDR3 reads CASSRQGDYGYTF. The CDR3 DNA reads as TGTGCCAGCAGCAGACAGGGGGACTATGGCTACACCTTC. The V call is TRBV5-6, the J call TRBJ1-2; 9 bases are a match to TRBD1. Germline trimming cut 4 bases from V and 3 bases from J; bases unmatched to any gene: 1. The CDR3 extends over 13 amino acids. The V gene's germline CDR1 is SGHDT and CDR2 YYEEEE.

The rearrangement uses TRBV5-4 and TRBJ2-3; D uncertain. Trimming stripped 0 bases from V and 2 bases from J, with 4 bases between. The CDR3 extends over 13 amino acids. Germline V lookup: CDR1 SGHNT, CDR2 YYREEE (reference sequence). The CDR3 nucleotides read TGTGCCAGCAGCTTGGTGGCCACAGATACGCAGTATTTT. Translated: CASSLVATDTQYF. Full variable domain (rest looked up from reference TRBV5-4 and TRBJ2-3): ETGVTQSPTHLIKTRGQQVTLRCSSQSGHNTVSWYQQALGQGPQFIFQYYREEENGRGNFPPRFSGLQFPNYSSELNVNALELDDSALYLCASSLVATDTQYFGPGTRLTVL.

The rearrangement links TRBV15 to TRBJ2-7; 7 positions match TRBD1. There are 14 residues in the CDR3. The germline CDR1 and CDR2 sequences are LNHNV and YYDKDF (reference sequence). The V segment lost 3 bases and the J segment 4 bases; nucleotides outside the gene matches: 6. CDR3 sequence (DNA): TGTGCCACCAGCAGTTACAGGGGCAAATACGAGCAGTACTTC. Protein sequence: CATSSYRGKYEQYF.

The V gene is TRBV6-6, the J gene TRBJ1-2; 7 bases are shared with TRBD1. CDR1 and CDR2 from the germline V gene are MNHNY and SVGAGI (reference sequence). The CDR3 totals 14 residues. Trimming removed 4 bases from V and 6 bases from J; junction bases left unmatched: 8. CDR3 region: CASSSSTGANGYTF. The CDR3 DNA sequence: TGTGCCAGCAGTTCATCTACAGGGGCTAATGGCTACACCTTC.

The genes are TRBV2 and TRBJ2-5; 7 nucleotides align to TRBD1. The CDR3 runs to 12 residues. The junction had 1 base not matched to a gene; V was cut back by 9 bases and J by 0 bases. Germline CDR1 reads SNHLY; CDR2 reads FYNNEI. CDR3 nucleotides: TGTGCCAGTGGACAGGACCAAGAGACCCAGTACTTC. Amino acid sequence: CASGQDQETQYF.

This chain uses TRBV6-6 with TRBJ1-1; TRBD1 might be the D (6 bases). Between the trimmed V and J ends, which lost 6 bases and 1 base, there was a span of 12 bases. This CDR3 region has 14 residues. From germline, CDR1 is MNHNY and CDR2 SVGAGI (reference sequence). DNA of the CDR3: TGTGCCAGCAGAGAGAGGGGGTGGAACACTGAAGCTTTCTTT. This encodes CASRERGWNTEAFF.

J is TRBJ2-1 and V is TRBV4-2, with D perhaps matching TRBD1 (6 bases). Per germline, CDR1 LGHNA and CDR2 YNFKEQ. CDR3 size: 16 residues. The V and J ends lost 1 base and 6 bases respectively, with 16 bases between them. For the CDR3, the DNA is TGTGCCAGCAGCCAAGGGATCAGGGGATCAGGCAATGAGCAGTTCTTC. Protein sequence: CASSQGIRGSGNEQFF.

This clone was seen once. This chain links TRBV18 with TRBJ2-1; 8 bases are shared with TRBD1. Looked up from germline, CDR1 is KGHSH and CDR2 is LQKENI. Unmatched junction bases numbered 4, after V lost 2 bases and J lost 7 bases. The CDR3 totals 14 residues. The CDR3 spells CASSPDRGGNEQFF. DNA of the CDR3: TGTGCCAGCTCACCAGACAGGGGAGGAAATGAGCAGTTCTTC.

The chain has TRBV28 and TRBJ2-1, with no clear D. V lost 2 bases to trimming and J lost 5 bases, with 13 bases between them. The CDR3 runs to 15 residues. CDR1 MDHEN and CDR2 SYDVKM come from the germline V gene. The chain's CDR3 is CASSLGRVPNNEQFF. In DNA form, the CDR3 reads TGTGCCAGCAGTTTAGGTCGGGTGCCCAACAATGAGCAGTTCTTC.